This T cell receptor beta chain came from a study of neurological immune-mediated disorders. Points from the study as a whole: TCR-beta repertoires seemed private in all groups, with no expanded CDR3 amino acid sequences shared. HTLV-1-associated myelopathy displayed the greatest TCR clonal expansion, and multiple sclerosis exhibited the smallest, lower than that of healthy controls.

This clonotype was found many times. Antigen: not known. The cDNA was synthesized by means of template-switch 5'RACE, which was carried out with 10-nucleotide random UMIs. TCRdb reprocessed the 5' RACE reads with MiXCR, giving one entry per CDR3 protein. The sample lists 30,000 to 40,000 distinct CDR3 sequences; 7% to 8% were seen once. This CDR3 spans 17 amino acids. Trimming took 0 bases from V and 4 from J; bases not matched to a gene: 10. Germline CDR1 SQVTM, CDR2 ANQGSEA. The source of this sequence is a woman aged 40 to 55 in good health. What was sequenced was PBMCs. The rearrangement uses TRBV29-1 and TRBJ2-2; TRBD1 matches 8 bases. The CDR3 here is CSVEEVAGGAITGELFF. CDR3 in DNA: TGCAGCGTTGAAGAGGTCGCAGGGGGCGCGATCACCGGGGAGCTGTTTTTT.